These T cell receptor beta chains were read from a single sample in a study of blood T cell repertoires in COVID-19. Profiling relied on immunoSEQ multiplex PCR, and the TCRdb table lists in-frame clones only, not all of them. Counted here are 200,000 to 250,000 clones, about 90% occurring once; the ten biggest clones make up approximately 2.6%. Sample: peripheral blood. The receptors were sampled from a man aged 25-45 years with COVID-19, enrolled during active disease. The conserved cysteine and the conserved F or W are not part of the CDR3 here. The order of the fields is V gene, J gene, D gene, CDR3 protein. The D gene is left open where the match is weak.

>TRBV19|TRBJ1-1|NA
ASSIGWGRHADTEAF
>TRBV7-9|TRBJ1-1|NA
ASSLTGAEAF
>TRBV28|TRBJ1-2|NA
ASSLMRGSSYGYT
>TRBV3-1/TRBV3-2|TRBJ2-7|NA
ASSQSDSGEQY
>TRBV7-8|TRBJ1-1|NA
ASSRLLIWGREGTEAF
>TRBV7-3|TRBJ2-1|TRBD1
ASSLYRGDFNEQF
>TRBV4-1|TRBJ1-2|NA
ASSQGSRGFDYGYT
>TRBV19|TRBJ2-2|NA
ASSPTAGELF
>TRBV15|TRBJ1-1|NA
ATSVGRVGNTEAF
>TRBV4-1|TRBJ1-1|NA
ASSPGPAGANTEAF